These T cell receptor beta chains were read from a single sample in a study of T cell responses to AZD1222 COVID-19 vaccine. Here immunoSEQ multiplex PCR was the method, and the copy in TCRdb shows in-frame clones only, minus some. Here the sample spans around 130,000 clones, over 75% being singletons. The source material was peripheral blood, sampled on day 0 of AZD1222 vaccination. The source of these receptors is an adult in good health. Each CDR3 is given with its conserved first and last residue. D genes are given only for firm matches. A clone size is listed for some rows: how often the clone was seen (once, few, many), or a class if it is expanded.

j_call v_call d_call clone_size cdr3_aa cdr3_nt
TRBJ1-2 TRBV28 - few CASSSNYGYTF TGTGCCAGCAGCTCTAACTATGGCTACACCTTC
TRBJ1-3 TRBV2 TRBD1 - CASSVTGGPGNTIYF TGTGCCAGCAGCGTGACAGGGGGGCCTGGAAACACCATATATTTT
TRBJ1-5 TRBV28 - once CASNKGPYQPQHF TGTGCCAGCAATAAAGGGCCCTATCAGCCCCAGCATTTT
TRBJ1-3 TRBV29-1 - - CSVDDPDSGNTIYF TGCAGCGTTGACGACCCAGACTCTGGAAACACCATATATTTT
TRBJ1-2 TRBV7-9 - once CASSSQGHGYTF TGTGCCAGCAGCTCACAGGGTCATGGCTACACCTTC
TRBJ2-7 TRBV5-5 TRBD1 - CASSFGTGDYEQYF TGTGCCAGCAGCTTCGGGACAGGGGACTACGAGCAGTACTTC
TRBJ1-2 TRBV28 TRBD1 - CASSFSTSGTGDGYTF TGTGCCAGCAGTTTCTCAACCTCCGGGACAGGGGATGGCTACACCTTC
TRBJ2-5 TRBV5-1 TRBD2 - CASSLGTSGGAIETQYF TGCGCCAGCAGCTTGGGGACTAGCGGGGGGGCCATAGAGACCCAGTACTTC
TRBJ2-1 TRBV7-9 - - CASSLRGGTYNEQFF TGTGCCAGCAGCTTAAGGGGGGGCACCTACAATGAGCAGTTCTTC
TRBJ2-7 TRBV2 TRBD1 - CASSDRRDRSRQYF TGTGCCAGCAGTGATAGACGGGACAGGTCACGGCAGTACTTC
TRBJ2-5 TRBV2 TRBD1 once CASSVSGTAETQYF TGTGCCAGCAGTGTTTCCGGGACAGCCGAGACCCAGTACTTC
TRBJ2-2 TRBV19 - - CASSITDRDTGELFF TGTGCCAGTAGTATAACAGACAGAGACACCGGGGAGCTGTTTTTT
TRBJ1-3 TRBV27 - once CASSLNGGNTIYF TGTGCCAGCAGTTTAAACGGGGGAAACACCATATATTTT
TRBJ1-2 TRBV7-9 - once CASSTSGRDHGYTF TGTGCCAGCAGCACGTCTGGGAGGGATCATGGCTACACCTTC
TRBJ2-5 TRBV11-3 TRBD2 - CASTPGTSGTQETQYF TGTGCCAGCACCCCGGGGACTAGCGGGACCCAAGAGACCCAGTACTTC
TRBJ2-1 TRBV6-5 - - CASSSGLNEQFF TGTGCCAGCAGTTCAGGTTTAAATGAGCAGTTCTTC
TRBJ2-2 TRBV18 TRBD1 - CASSLLGGQGYTGELFF TGTGCCAGCTCACTTCTGGGAGGACAGGGATACACCGGGGAGCTGTTTTTT
TRBJ2-2 TRBV25-1 TRBD2 - CASSEMGGEKLFF TGTGCCAGCAGTGAAATGGGGGGGGAAAAGCTGTTTTTT
TRBJ2-7 TRBV11-2 TRBD2 - CASGGWVSGRRWQYF TGTGCCAGCGGGGGATGGGTTAGCGGGAGGCGCTGGCAGTACTTC
TRBJ1-1 TRBV25-1 TRBD1 - CASSGTGRMNTEAFF TGTGCCAGCAGTGGGACAGGCAGAATGAACACTGAAGCTTTCTTT
TRBJ1-5 TRBV5-6 - - CASSYRGAGISNQPQHF TGTGCCAGCAGCTATCGGGGCGCCGGAATTAGCAATCAGCCCCAGCATTTT
TRBJ2-3 TRBV5-4 - - CASSSSGLSSTDTQYF TGTGCCAGCAGCTCCTCCGGACTCAGTTCCACAGATACGCAGTATTTT
TRBJ2-5 TRBV6-5 TRBD2 - CASSYSGRSGQETQYF TGTGCCAGCAGTTACTCCGGGAGGTCTGGCCAAGAGACCCAGTACTTC
TRBJ1-1 TRBV12-3/TRBV12-4 - - CASSYPLTEAFF TGTGCCAGCAGTTACCCCTTAACTGAAGCTTTCTTT
TRBJ2-7 TRBV11-2 - - CASSSITSHRSYEQYF TGTGCCAGCAGCTCGATAACTAGTCACAGGTCCTACGAGCAGTACTTC
TRBJ1-6 TRBV2 - - CASSLGSSYNSPLHF TGTGCCAGCAGCTTAGGGAGCTCCTATAATTCACCCCTCCACTTT
TRBJ1-1 TRBV6-5 - - CASSYSRSENTEAFF TGTGCCAGCAGTTACTCGAGGAGTGAGAACACTGAAGCTTTCTTT
TRBJ2-7 TRBV7-9 TRBD1 - CASSPGTGGFEQYF TGTGCCAGCAGCCCTGGGACAGGGGGCTTCGAGCAGTACTTC
TRBJ1-1 TRBV19 - - CASRAGSLIGLAFF TGTGCCAGTAGGGCAGGGAGCCTGATCGGGTTGGCTTTCTTT
TRBJ1-1 TRBV12-3/TRBV12-4 - - CASSLMGNTEAFF TGTGCCAGCAGTTTAATGGGGAACACTGAAGCTTTCTTT
TRBJ2-3 TRBV3-1/TRBV3-2 - - CASSQDRTDTQYF TGTGCCAGCAGCCAAGACAGAACAGATACGCAGTATTTT
TRBJ2-1 TRBV19 TRBD2 - CASNPSGRVEQFF TGTGCCAGTAACCCTAGCGGGAGGGTTGAGCAGTTCTTC
TRBJ2-1 TRBV2 - - CASSESGFEQFF TGTGCCAGCAGTGAATCGGGCTTTGAGCAGTTCTTC
TRBJ1-1 TRBV11-1 - - CASSSSRTNTEAFF TGTGCCAGCAGCTCGAGCAGGACGAACACTGAAGCTTTCTTT
TRBJ2-3 TRBV5-1 TRBD1 - CASSLMQGASDTQYF TGCGCCAGCAGCTTGATGCAGGGGGCGTCAGATACGCAGTATTTT
TRBJ2-7 TRBV14 - - CASSLGQVSPSYEQYF TGTGCCAGCAGCCTTGGCCAGGTCAGTCCCTCCTACGAGCAGTACTTC
TRBJ2-3 TRBV4-3 TRBD2 - CASSQEGTSGRDTQYF TGCGCCAGCAGCCAAGAAGGGACTAGCGGGAGAGATACGCAGTATTTT